This T cell receptor beta chain was identified during a study of blood T cell repertoires in COVID-19. Measured with immunoSEQ multiplex PCR; TCRdb has only the in-frame clones, and not every one. The data contain 90,000 to 110,000 clones, 75% to 90% of them seen just once; the ten biggest clones take up 15% to 20%. The V gene lost 4 bases and the J gene lost 0 bases, with 9 bases spanning the gap. CDR1 is LNHDA, CDR2 SQIVND, per germline (reference sequence). The length of the CDR3 is 15 residues. The sample was peripheral blood. The chain is built from TRBV19 and TRBJ1-4; the D gene is possibly TRBD1 (6 bases). The receptor was isolated from a woman aged 55-70 years with acute or convalescent COVID-19. CDR3 loop: CASSTDRSTNEKLFF. The CDR3 DNA is TGTGCCAGTAGTACTGACAGGTCAACTAATGAAAAACTGTTTTTT.